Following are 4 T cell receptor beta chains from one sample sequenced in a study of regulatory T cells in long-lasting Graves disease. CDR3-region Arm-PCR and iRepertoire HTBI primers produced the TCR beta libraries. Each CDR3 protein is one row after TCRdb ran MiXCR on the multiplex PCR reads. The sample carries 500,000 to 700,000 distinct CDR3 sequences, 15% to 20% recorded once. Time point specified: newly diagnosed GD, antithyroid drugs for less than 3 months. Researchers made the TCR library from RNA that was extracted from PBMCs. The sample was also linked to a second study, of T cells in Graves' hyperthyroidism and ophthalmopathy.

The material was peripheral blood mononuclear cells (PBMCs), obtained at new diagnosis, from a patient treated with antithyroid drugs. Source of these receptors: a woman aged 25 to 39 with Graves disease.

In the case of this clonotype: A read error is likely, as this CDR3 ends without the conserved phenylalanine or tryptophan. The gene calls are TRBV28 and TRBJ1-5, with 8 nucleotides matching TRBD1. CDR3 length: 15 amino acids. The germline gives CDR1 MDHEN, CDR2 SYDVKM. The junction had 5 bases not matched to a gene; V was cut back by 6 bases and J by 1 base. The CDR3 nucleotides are TGTGCCAGCAGCCGGGCAGGGGGCAGCAATCAGCCCCAGCATCTT. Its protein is CASSRAGGSNQPQHL.

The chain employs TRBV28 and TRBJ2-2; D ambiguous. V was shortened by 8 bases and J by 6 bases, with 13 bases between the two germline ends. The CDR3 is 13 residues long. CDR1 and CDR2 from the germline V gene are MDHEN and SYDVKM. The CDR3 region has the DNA TGTGCCAGCGGATCGAACCTCTCCGGGGAGCTGTTTTTT. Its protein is CASGSNLSGELFF.

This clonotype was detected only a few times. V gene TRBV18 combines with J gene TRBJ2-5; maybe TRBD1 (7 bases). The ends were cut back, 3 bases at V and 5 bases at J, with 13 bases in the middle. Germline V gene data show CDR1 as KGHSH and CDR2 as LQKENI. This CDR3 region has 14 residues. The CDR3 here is CASSPQTGRETQYF. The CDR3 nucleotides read TGTGCCAGCTCACCTCAGACAGGGAGGGAGACCCAGTACTTC.

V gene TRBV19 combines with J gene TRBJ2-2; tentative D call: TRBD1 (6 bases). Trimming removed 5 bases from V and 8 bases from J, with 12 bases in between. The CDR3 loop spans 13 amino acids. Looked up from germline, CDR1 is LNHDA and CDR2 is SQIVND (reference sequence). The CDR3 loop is CASSPEGGGELFF. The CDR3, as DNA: TGTGCCAGTAGTCCGGAAGGGGGAGGGGAGCTGTTTTTT.